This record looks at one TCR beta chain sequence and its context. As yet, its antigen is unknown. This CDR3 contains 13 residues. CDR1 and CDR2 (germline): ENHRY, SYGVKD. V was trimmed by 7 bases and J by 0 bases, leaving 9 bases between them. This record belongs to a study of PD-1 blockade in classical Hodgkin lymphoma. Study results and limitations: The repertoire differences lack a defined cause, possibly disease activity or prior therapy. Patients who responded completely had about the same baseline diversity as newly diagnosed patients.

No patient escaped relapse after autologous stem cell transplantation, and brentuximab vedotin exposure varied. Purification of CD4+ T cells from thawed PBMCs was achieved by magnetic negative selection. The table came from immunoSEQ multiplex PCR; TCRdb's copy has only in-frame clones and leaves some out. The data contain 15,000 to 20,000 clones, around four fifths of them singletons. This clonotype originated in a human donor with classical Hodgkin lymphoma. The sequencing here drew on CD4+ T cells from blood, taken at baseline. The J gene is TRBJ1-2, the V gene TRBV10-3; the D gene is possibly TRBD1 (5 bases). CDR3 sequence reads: CAINAGSNYGYTF. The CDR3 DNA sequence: TGTGCCATCAACGCAGGGTCTAACTATGGCTACACCTTC.